This TCR beta chain was profiled in a study of cytomegalovirus exposure and HLA in healthy donors. Study observations and caveats: Most sequenced TCRs were rare (though some public TCRs occurred in many donors). The classifier, whose performance was assessed in both the original and validation cohorts, reportedly diagnosed cytomegalovirus status with high specificity and sensitivity. According to a later analysis, TCR clusters from the first cohort tended to co-occur in the 120 or so validation repertoires. Around 160 TCR beta chains were listed as cytomegalovirus-associated.

Notes on this clone: Its antigen is still unknown.

Only in-frame clones appear in the TCRdb table, and some are missing; sequencing was by immunoSEQ multiplex PCR. The table includes hundreds of thousands of clones, roughly 90% detected once. This CDR3 has 16 residues. V lost 2 bases to trimming and J lost 4 bases; unmatched junction nucleotides: 5. Per the germline V gene, CDR1 is MNHNS and CDR2 is SASEGT. J is TRBJ2-3 and V is TRBV6-1, with 11 bases matching TRBD2. The TCR was taken from a young man in good health and CMV-seropositive. Sequenced input: PBMCs. The CDR3 loop reads CASSEQVAGGPDTQYF. In DNA form, the CDR3 reads TGTGCCAGCAGTGAACAGGTAGCGGGAGGGCCAGATACGCAGTATTTT.